This T cell receptor (beta chain) comes out of a study of T cell changes during pregnancy in multiple sclerosis. The method was immunoSEQ multiplex PCR; TCRdb's version includes in-frame clones alone and lacks a portion of them. Counted here are roughly 59,000 clones, roughly 93% occurring once; the ten biggest clones make up 0.36%. Material: CD4+ T cells from peripheral blood mononuclear cells, obtained before pregnancy. The source of this sequence is a female donor with multiple sclerosis, enrolled in a pregnancy study.

The CDR3 loop reads CASSRGLAANEQFF. Written as DNA, the CDR3 is TGTGCCAGCAGCCGGGGACTAGCGGCAAATGAGCAGTTCTTC. V and J are TRBV9 and TRBJ2-1; 11 nucleotides agree with TRBD2. Germline V lookup: CDR1 SGDLS, CDR2 YYNGEE. The CDR3 is 14 residues long. Trimming removed 4 bases from V and 7 bases from J; junction bases left unmatched: 4.